These T cell receptor beta chains were read from a single sample in a study of radiotherapy plus CTLA-4 blockade in lung cancer. Profiling relied on immunoSEQ multiplex PCR, and the TCRdb table lists in-frame clones only, not all of them. The repertoire includes tens of thousands of clones, around 78% of them detected once, and 4% sits in the top ten. The sequenced sample was peripheral blood, obtained from a patient treated with radiotherapy plus ipilimumab. The source is a human donor with non-small cell lung cancer who had a partial response to radiotherapy plus ipilimumab. Some clones in this sample may be carry-over from other donors' samples. CDR3s include the opening cysteine and the closing phenylalanine or tryptophan. D genes are given only for firm matches. Rows give clone size only sometimes, using once, few, many, or a class for an expanded clone.

j_gene | d_gene | v_gene | abundance | CDR3nt | CDR3aa
TRBJ1-5 | TRBD1 | TRBV28 | few | TGTGCCAGCAGCCCAGGGACAGGGGCTAATCAGCCCCAGCATTTT | CASSPGTGANQPQHF
TRBJ2-6 | NA | TRBV5-1 | NA | TGCGCCAGCAGCTTGGGACAGGATAGCTCTGGGGCCAACGTCCTGACTTTC | CASSLGQDSSGANVLTF
TRBJ2-5 | TRBD2 | TRBV18 | NA | TGTGCCAGCTCACCACCGAGCCTAGCGGGGGCCTCGGGAGAGACCCAGTACTTC | CASSPPSLAGASGETQYF
TRBJ1-4 | NA | TRBV7-7 | NA | TGTGCCAGCAGCGCAGGGATTTCGGATGAAAAACTGTTTTTT | CASSAGISDEKLFF
TRBJ2-3 | TRBD1 | TRBV19 | NA | TGTGCCAGTAGTAGAACAGGGGACCTCACAGATACGCAGTATTTT | CASSRTGDLTDTQYF
TRBJ2-7 | TRBD1 | TRBV29-1 | NA | TGCAGCGCCCGGGACAGCACCTACGAGCAGTACTTC | CSARDSTYEQYF
TRBJ1-3 | TRBD1 | TRBV4-1 | few | TGCGCCAGCAGCCAAGTCGGGACAGGGGGCCGAAACACCATATATTTT | CASSQVGTGGRNTIYF
TRBJ1-1 | NA | TRBV14 | NA | TGTGCCAGCTTCGTGCGACGGTTGCAGGGGAACACTGAAGCTTTCTTT | CASFVRRLQGNTEAFF
TRBJ1-5 | NA | TRBV6-1 | NA | TGTGCCTCAGAATTGCGGGGGATGGGTCAGCCCCAGCATTTT | CASELRGMGQPQHF
TRBJ2-7 | TRBD2 | TRBV18 | once | TGTGCCAGCTCACAAAGAGCGGGGGGCGTATTCTACGAGCAGTACTTC | CASSQRAGGVFYEQYF
TRBJ1-5 | TRBD1 | TRBV18 | NA | TGTGCCAGCTCACCACAGGGGGCTAGCAATCAGCCCCAGCATTTT | CASSPQGASNQPQHF
TRBJ1-1 | NA | TRBV19 | NA | TGTGCCAGTAGTACGAGACAGGTGCCAACACCCGAAGCTTTCTTT | CASSTRQVPTPEAFF
TRBJ2-5 | TRBD1 | TRBV4-1 | NA | TGCGCCAGCAGCCAGGCAGGGGGGACCCAGTACTTC | CASSQAGGTQYF
TRBJ2-3 | TRBD1 | TRBV4-2 | NA | TGTGCCAGCAGCCAAGAGAGCCAGGGGGCGGCCACAGATACGCAGTATTTT | CASSQESQGAATDTQYF
TRBJ2-3 | TRBD2 | TRBV5-1 | NA | TGCGCCAGCAGCTTGGAACTAGCGGTCACAGATACGCAGTATTTT | CASSLELAVTDTQYF
TRBJ2-1 | TRBD2 | TRBV19 | once | TGTGCCAGTGGATTGCCGGGACTAGCGGGAGACAATGAGCAGTTCTTC | CASGLPGLAGDNEQFF
TRBJ1-3 | NA | TRBV18 | NA | TGTGCCAGCTCACCGAAGGGACGACAGGTCGCCACCTACTCTGGAAACACCATATATTTT | CASSPKGRQVATYSGNTIYF
TRBJ1-1 | TRBD1 | TRBV10-2 | many | TGCGCCAGCAGTAGACAGGGAGGGAACACTGAAGCTTTCTTT | CASSRQGGNTEAFF
TRBJ1-3 | NA | TRBV28 | NA | TGTGCCAGCAGTCCGTATCAGGGGTGGCGGGACACCATATATTTT | CASSPYQGWRDTIYF
TRBJ1-4 | TRBD1 | TRBV6-5 | NA | TGTGCCAGCAGTTACTCTCAGGGGGGCGAAAAACTGTTTTTT | CASSYSQGGEKLFF
TRBJ1-1 | NA | TRBV7-8 | NA | TGTGCCAGCAGCTTACAGGGTAACACTGAAGCTTTCTTT | CASSLQGNTEAFF
TRBJ1-3 | NA | TRBV29-1 | NA | TGCAGCGTTTTGCGCGGAGGCTCTGGAAACACCATATATTTT | CSVLRGGSGNTIYF
TRBJ2-5 | NA | TRBV5-6 | NA | TGTGCCAGCAGCTTAGGGCAGGGGCCCCAGTACTTC | CASSLGQGPQYF
TRBJ2-5 | NA | TRBV7-7 | once | TGTGCCAGCAGCATGACAGGGAGGAGTGAGACCCAGTACTTC | CASSMTGRSETQYF
TRBJ2-3 | TRBD1 | TRBV25-1 | NA | TGTGCCAGCAGTGATTGGACAGGGGGTGGAGATACGCAGTATTTT | CASSDWTGGGDTQYF
TRBJ2-6 | NA | TRBV2 | NA | TGTGCCAGCGACTCCGGGTTCTACTCTGGGGCCAACGTCCTGACTTTC | CASDSGFYSGANVLTF
TRBJ2-7 | NA | TRBV21-1 | NA | TGTGCCAGCAGCAAAGAGGCAGGCGCCGGGACTAGCGGGAGAGGCACCTACGAGCAGTACTTC | CASSKEAGAGTSGRGTYEQYF
TRBJ2-3 | NA | TRBV10-1 | NA | TGCGCCAGCAGCCTCCAGATTTCGGATACGCAGTATTTT | CASSLQISDTQYF
TRBJ1-5 | TRBD1 | TRBV5-6 | NA | TGTGCCAGCAGCCTCGACAGGGGGAATCAGCCCCAGCATTTT | CASSLDRGNQPQHF
TRBJ2-7 | TRBD2 | TRBV19 | NA | TGTGCCAGTAGTCATACGGCTAGCGGGAGCTGCGAGCAGTACTTC | CASSHTASGSCEQYF